The present entry profiles one T cell receptor (beta chain) with its context. This record belongs to a study of blood T cell repertoires in COVID-19. Study context: T cells, B-cell-depleted T cells, or PBMCs supplied cDNA or gDNA.

Recruited during active infection, patients (from Seattle) were subsequently followed longitudinally. The CDR3 consists of 11 residues. The germline CDR1 and CDR2 sequences are MNHEY and SVGAGI. V shed 4 bases and J shed 5 bases, with 5 bases lying between them. Assay: immunoSEQ multiplex PCR; the TCRdb copy retains only in-frame clones and omits some. The data show fewer than 300,000 clones, approximately 85% seen once. The genes are TRBV6-5 and TRBJ1-1; D call uncertain. The sample consisted of peripheral blood. The clonotype comes from a human donor with COVID-19, enrolled during active disease. The donor label of this sample is uncertain. CDR3 coding DNA: TGTGCCAGCAGTTGGCTGACTGAAGCTTTCTTT. Protein product: CASSWLTEAFF.